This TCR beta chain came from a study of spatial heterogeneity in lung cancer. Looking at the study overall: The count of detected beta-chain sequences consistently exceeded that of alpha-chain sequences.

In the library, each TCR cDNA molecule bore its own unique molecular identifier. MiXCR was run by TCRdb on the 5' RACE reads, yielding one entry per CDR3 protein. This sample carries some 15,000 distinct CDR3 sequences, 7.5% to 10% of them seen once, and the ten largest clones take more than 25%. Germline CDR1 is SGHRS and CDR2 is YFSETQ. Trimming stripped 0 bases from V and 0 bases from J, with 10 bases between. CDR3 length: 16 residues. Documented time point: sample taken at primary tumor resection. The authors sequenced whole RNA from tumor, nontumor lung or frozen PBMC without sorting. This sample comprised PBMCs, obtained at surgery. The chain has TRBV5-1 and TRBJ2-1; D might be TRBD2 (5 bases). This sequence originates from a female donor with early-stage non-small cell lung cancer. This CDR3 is CASSLGTGSSYNEQFF. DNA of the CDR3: TGCGCCAGCAGCTTGGGTACGGGGAGCTCCTACAATGAGCAGTTCTTC.